This T cell receptor beta chain was recorded in a study of regulatory T cells in long-lasting Graves disease. Study details: Less than 3 months of antithyroid drugs had been taken by newly diagnosed Graves' patients.

The CDR3 is 15 residues long. In germline, CDR1 is SGHRS, CDR2 YFSETQ. V was pared by 7 bases and J by 7 bases, with 13 bases of the junction left unmatched. Researchers made TCR beta libraries by using iRepertoire HTBI primers and running Arm-PCR on CDR3 regions. Each CDR3 protein is one row after TCRdb ran MiXCR on the multiplex PCR reads. The sample holds some 220,000 distinct CDR3 sequences, 15% to 20% seen once. Time point reported: newly diagnosed GD, antithyroid drugs for less than 3 months. PBMCs were the source of the RNA used for TCR sequencing. This same sample was also taken into another study, of T cells in Graves' hyperthyroidism and ophthalmopathy.

The starting material was peripheral blood mononuclear cells (PBMCs), obtained at new diagnosis, from a patient treated with antithyroid drugs. This TCR was recovered from a woman in her twenties or thirties with Graves disease. The rearrangement uses TRBV5-1 and TRBJ1-2; 10 positions match TRBD1. This chain's CDR3 is CASAPTPGQGIGYTF. The CDR3 coding sequence is TGCGCCAGCGCACCCACCCCGGGACAGGGGATTGGCTACACCTTC.